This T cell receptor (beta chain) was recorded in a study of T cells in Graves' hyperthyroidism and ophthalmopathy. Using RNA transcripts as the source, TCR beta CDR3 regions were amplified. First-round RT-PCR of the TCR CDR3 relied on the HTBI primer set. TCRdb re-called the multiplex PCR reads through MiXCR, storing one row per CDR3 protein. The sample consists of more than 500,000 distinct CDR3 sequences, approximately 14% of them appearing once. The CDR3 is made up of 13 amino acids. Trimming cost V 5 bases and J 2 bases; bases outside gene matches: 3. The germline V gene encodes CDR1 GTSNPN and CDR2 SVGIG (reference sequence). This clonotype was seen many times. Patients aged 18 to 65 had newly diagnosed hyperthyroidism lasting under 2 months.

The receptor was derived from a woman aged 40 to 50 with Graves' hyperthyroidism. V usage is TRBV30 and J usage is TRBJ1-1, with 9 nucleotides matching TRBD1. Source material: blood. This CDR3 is CAWAGQGNTEAFF. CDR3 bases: TGTGCCTGGGCGGGACAGGGTAACACTGAAGCTTTCTTT.